This entry features one TCR beta chain sequence. Its specificity is unknown. A CD45RO-CCR7+CD27+CD95- phenotype identified naive CD8+ T cells. cDNA libraries for TRB were generated by 5' RACE incorporating UMI labels. Reanalyzing the 5' RACE reads, TCRdb keeps one entry per CDR3 protein, without DNA. This table lists some 85,000 distinct CDR3 sequences. The CDR3 has 16 residues. The germline gives CDR1 MGHDK, CDR2 SYGVNS. This sample is part of a study of CXCR3-negative and CXCR3-positive naive CD8 T cells. Study-level findings and limits: Greater hydrophobicity was found in TRB CDR3s of CXCR3-positive naive cells than of CXCR3-negative naive cells. Researchers report CXCR3 expression partially decreased after cryopreservation, with fresh PBMCs used in most assays.

This TCR derives from a human donor in good health. Some clones in this sample may be carry-over from other donors' samples. J is TRBJ2-1 and V is TRBV25-1. The sequencing input was naive CXCR3+ CD8+ T cells from blood. Subset specified: CD45RO-CCR7+CD27+CD95- naive CD8+ T cells expressing CXCR3 (TNR3+). The chain's CDR3 is CASSGFSARSYNEQFF.